This TCR beta chain stems from a study of regulatory T cells in long-lasting Graves disease. Study-level information: Disease was considered persistent Graves' disease after over 5 years of antithyroid drugs (with positive TSH receptor antibodies). Study-wide findings and caveats: TCR diversity was lower in persistent than newly diagnosed Graves' disease. The study found TRBV28, TRBJ1-2 and TRBJ2-5 favored in persistent disease.

Documented time point: persistent/refractory GD, antithyroid drugs over 5 years with positive TRAb. After RNA was extracted from PBMCs, the TCR library was made from it. In Xi'an, China, an endocrinology department was the source of patients. The TCR beta library used iRepertoire HTBI primers with Arm-PCR amplification of CDR3. TCRdb re-analysed the multiplex PCR reads in MiXCR, keeping a single row per CDR3 protein. The data contain around 400,000 distinct CDR3 sequences, roughly a quarter of them singletons. The ends were cut back, 1 base at V and 0 bases at J, with 10 bases in the middle. The CDR3 has 16 amino acids. CDR1 and CDR2 from the germline V gene are SSHAT and FNYEAQ (reference sequence). This clonotype was seen a few times. The antigen remains unidentified.

The starting material was peripheral blood mononuclear cells (PBMCs), obtained when the disease was refractory, from a patient treated with antithyroid drugs. This rearrangement joins TRBV7-7 to TRBJ1-3; TRBD1 is a possible D gene (6 bases). The TCR sequence derives from a female donor with Graves disease. This chain's CDR3 is CASSLGDTYSGNTIYF. DNA for the CDR3: TGTGCCAGCAGCTTAGGGGACACGTACTCTGGAAACACCATATATTTT.